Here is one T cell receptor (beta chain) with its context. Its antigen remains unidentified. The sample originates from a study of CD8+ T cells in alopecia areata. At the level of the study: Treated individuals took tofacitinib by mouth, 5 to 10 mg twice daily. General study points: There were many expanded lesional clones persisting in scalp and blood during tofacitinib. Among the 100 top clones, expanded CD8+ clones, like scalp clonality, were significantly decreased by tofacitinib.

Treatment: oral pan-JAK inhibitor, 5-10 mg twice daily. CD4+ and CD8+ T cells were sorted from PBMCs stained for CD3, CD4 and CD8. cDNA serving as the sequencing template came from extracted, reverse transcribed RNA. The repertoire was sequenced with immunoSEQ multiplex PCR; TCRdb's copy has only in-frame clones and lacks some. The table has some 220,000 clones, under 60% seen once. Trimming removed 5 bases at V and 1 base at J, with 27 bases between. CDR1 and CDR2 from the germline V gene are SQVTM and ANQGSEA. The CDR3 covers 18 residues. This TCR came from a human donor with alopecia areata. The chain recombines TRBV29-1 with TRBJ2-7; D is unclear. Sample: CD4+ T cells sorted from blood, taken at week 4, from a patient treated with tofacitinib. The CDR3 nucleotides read TGCAGCGTTCGTATGGCCCGTAAAGCTGGCGGCCGATCCTACGAGCAGTACTTC. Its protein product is CSVRMARKAGGRSYEQYF.